One sample yielded the 19 T cell receptor beta chains listed below, sequenced in a study of STAT3 mutations in large granular lymphocyte leukemia. The antigens of these receptors remain unknown. TCRdb's table, derived via immunoSEQ multiplex PCR, lists solely in-frame clones and lacks some. The sample contains approximately 15,000 clones, over 85% of which appear only once. General study results and limits: In T-cell large granular lymphocyte leukemia, about half of patients showed multiple immunodominant subclonotypes.

The sequencing input was peripheral blood mononuclear cells. The receptor source for this set is a man aged 40-50 years with T-cell large granular lymphocyte leukemia. Some clones in this sample may be carry-over from other donors' samples.

V gene TRBV5-1 combines with J gene TRBJ1-1; D is ambiguous. Looked up from germline, CDR1 is SGHRS and CDR2 is YFSETQ. V shed 0 bases and J shed 4 bases, with 16 bases lying between them. CDR3 length: 16 amino acids. CDR3 in amino acids: CASSLVLSAGITEAFF. CDR3 in DNA: TGCGCCAGCAGCTTGGTTCTATCAGCGGGAATCACTGAAGCTTTCTTT. The full variable domain, rest sourced from reference TRBV5-1 and TRBJ1-1, is KAGVTQTPRYLIKTRGQQVTLSCSPISGHRSVSWYQQTPGQGLQFLFEYFSETQRNKGNFPGRFSGRQFSNSRSEMNVSTLELGDSALYLCASSLVLSAGITEAFFGQGTRLTVV.

The V and J genes are TRBV6-5 and TRBJ2-7; D not resolved. The germline V gene encodes CDR1 MNHEY and CDR2 SVGAGI. Trimming left V 0 bases short and J 1 base short, with 7 bases between. This CDR3 has 14 residues. CDR3 residues: CASSYSIGSYEQYF. The CDR3 DNA reads TGTGCCAGCAGTTACTCGATTGGGTCCTACGAGCAGTACTTC.

This clone was seen once. DNA of the CDR3: TGTGCCAGCAGCCAAGATCTAACTGGTAATTCACCCCTCCACTTT. Translating gives CASSQDLTGNSPLHF. J is TRBJ1-6 and V is TRBV14; D is unresolved. The V end lost 0 bases, the J end lost 6 bases, and 9 bases lay between the germline ends. The CDR3 is made up of 15 amino acids. CDR1 and CDR2 (germline): SGHDN, FVKESK.

The chain is built from TRBV7-9 and TRBJ2-7; D is perhaps TRBD2 (6 bases). The CDR3 contains 18 residues. V was clipped by 4 bases and J by 0 bases, with 22 bases between them. Germline V CDR1 and CDR2: SEHNR, FQNEAQ (reference sequence). The CDR3 sequence: CASSSREVGSANSYEQYF. The CDR3 DNA reads as TGTGCCAGCAGCTCCAGGGAGGTAGGGAGTGCGAACTCCTACGAGCAGTACTTC.

The rearrangement uses TRBV5-5 and TRBJ2-2, with D maybe TRBD2 (6 bases). The CDR3 has 15 amino acids. V lost 3 bases, J lost 5 bases, and 14 bases lay in between. Looked up from germline, CDR1 is SGHKS and CDR2 is YYEKEE (reference sequence). The CDR3 sequence is CASSSSSVMTGELFF. The CDR3 DNA reads TGTGCCAGCAGCTCCTCTAGCGTTATGACCGGGGAGCTGTTTTTT.

The gene calls are TRBV6-5 and TRBJ1-3, with D uncertain. This CDR3 region has 15 residues. With 2 bases removed from V and 0 bases from J, the gap between germline ends came to 8 bases. Per the germline V gene, CDR1 is MNHEY and CDR2 is SVGAGI. CDR3 region: CASSYQKTSGNTIYF. DNA for the CDR3: TGTGCCAGCAGTTACCAAAAAACCTCTGGAAACACCATATATTTT.

The V and J genes are TRBV30 and TRBJ1-2; a weak D match, TRBD1 (6 bases). The germline V and J ends were trimmed by 7 bases and 4 bases, with 16 bases remaining between them. Looked up from germline, CDR1 is GTSNPN and CDR2 is SVGIG (reference sequence). The CDR3 loop spans 13 amino acids. The CDR3 DNA follows: TGTGCCTCCACTAGGGGGTCGAGCTATGGCTACACCTTC. Protein product: CASTRGSSYGYTF.

This rearrangement joins TRBV5-1 to TRBJ1-2; 8 bases are a match to TRBD1. Per the germline V gene, CDR1 is SGHRS and CDR2 is YFSETQ. The CDR3 runs 14 residues. The ends lost 3 bases at V and 4 bases at J; junction bases unmatched: 5. CDR3 nucleotides: TGCGCCAGCAGCTCCGGGACAGGCCGCTATGGCTACACCTTC. This encodes CASSSGTGRYGYTF.

The chain combines TRBV10-2 with TRBJ2-7; D may match TRBD1 or TRBD2 (5 bases each). This CDR3 spans 13 amino acids. Trimming pared 2 bases from V and 2 bases from J, leaving 7 bases between. Germline V gene lookup returns CDR1 WSHSY and CDR2 SAAADI. DNA for the CDR3: TGCGCCAGCAGTGAGGAGGGGCCCTACGAGCAGTACTTC. This sequence encodes CASSEEGPYEQYF.

The V call is TRBV9, the J call TRBJ1-2; possibly TRBD1 for D (5 bases). Germline V gene sequence: CDR1 SGDLS, CDR2 YYNGEE. V lost 3 bases, J lost 2 bases, and 11 bases lay in between. This CDR3 spans 14 amino acids. CDR3: CASSDDGGNYGYTF. The CDR3 DNA is TGTGCCAGCAGCGATGACGGGGGGAACTATGGCTACACCTTC.

The chain couples TRBV7-2 to TRBJ2-5; 8 bases line up with TRBD2. This CDR3 has 15 amino acids. The junction had 6 bases not matched to a gene; V was cut back by 2 bases and J by 4 bases. Germline assignment: CDR1 SGHTA and CDR2 FQGNSA. The CDR3: CASSLRTGGPETQYF. In nucleotides, the CDR3 is TGTGCCAGCAGCTTAAGAACGGGGGGGCCAGAGACCCAGTACTTC.

The rearrangement joins TRBV5-1 to TRBJ2-7, with a tentative D call TRBD2 (5 bases). V was shortened by 3 bases and J by 7 bases, with 20 bases between the two germline ends. CDR1 and CDR2 (germline): SGHRS, YFSETQ. The CDR3 runs to 15 residues. In DNA form, the CDR3 reads TGCGCCAGCAGCTCCCCTGGTCCGGCGTCGGGGGAGCAGTACTTC. This gives the protein CASSSPGPASGEQYF.

This rearrangement joins TRBV5-1 to TRBJ2-7, with 7 bases fitting TRBD1. Germline-derived CDR1 and CDR2 are SGHRS and YFSETQ. This CDR3 contains 15 residues. V lost 7 bases, J lost 3 bases, and 13 bases stayed unmatched. In nucleotides, the CDR3 is TGCGCCAGCGGTCTGGACAGGTCCCCTCACTACGAGCAGTACTTC. Protein: CASGLDRSPHYEQYF.

This clone occurred once. V and J are TRBV27 and TRBJ2-7; 9 nucleotides line up with TRBD2. Germline CDR1 reads MNHEY; CDR2 reads SMNVEV (reference sequence). Trimming at V came to 3 bases and at J to 2 bases, leaving 5 bases not matched to a gene. The CDR3 extends over 15 amino acids. The CDR3 coding sequence is TGTGCCAGCAGTTTCAGCCTAGCGGGAACCTACGAGCAGTACTTC. This translates into CASSFSLAGTYEQYF.

This clone was detected a few times. The chain employs TRBV5-6 and TRBJ2-5, with TRBD2 matching 8 bases. The CDR3 sequence is 18 residues long. V lost 1 base and J lost 3; bases outside the gene matches: 14. CDR1 is SGHDT and CDR2 is YYEEEE in the germline V gene. CDR3 protein: CASSLPWGRTSWEETQYF. CDR3 DNA sequence: TGTGCCAGCAGCTTGCCGTGGGGCCGGACTAGCTGGGAAGAGACCCAGTACTTC.

The CDR3 DNA reads TGTGCCAGCAGCTTAGTGCGGGGGGGCCGGACAGATACGCAGTATTTT. It encodes CASSLVRGGRTDTQYF. The rearrangement joins TRBV7-2 to TRBJ2-3; 9 bases are shared with TRBD2. Per germline, CDR1 SGHTA and CDR2 FQGNSA. The CDR3 is 16 amino acids. Trimming cost V 1 base and J 3 bases; bases outside gene matches: 5.

This clone has more than one count but fewer than ten. The chain combines TRBV13 with TRBJ2-1; TRBD1 matches at 10 bases. Germline assignment: CDR1 PRHDT and CDR2 FYEKMQ (reference sequence). V dropped 5 bases and J dropped 3; count of bases not matched to a gene: 10. This CDR3 spans 17 amino acids. As DNA, the CDR3 is TGTGCCAGCAGCCCACTTTCCGGGACAGGGGACTACAATGAGCAGTTCTTC. Its translation is CASSPLSGTGDYNEQFF.

The chain employs TRBV30 and TRBJ2-5; maybe TRBD1 (5 bases). The V end lost 2 bases, the J end lost 2 bases, and 9 bases lay between the germline ends. The CDR3 runs 13 residues. CDR1 GTSNPN and CDR2 SVGIG come from the germline V gene (reference sequence). The CDR3 DNA is TGTGCCTGGAGTACAGGAAAGCAAGAGACCCAGTACTTC. This gives the protein CAWSTGKQETQYF.

This chain connects TRBV28 to TRBJ1-6; no clear D. Germline values: CDR1 MDHEN, CDR2 SYDVKM. Trimming took 6 bases from V and 11 from J, leaving 14 bases between them. CDR3 length: 13 amino acids. The chain's CDR3 is CASSSGGKAPLHF. The CDR3 DNA sequence: TGTGCCAGCAGCTCGGGAGGGAAGGCACCCCTCCACTTT.